The present T cell receptor (beta chain) was sequenced within a study of early T cells in non-severe SARS-CoV-2 infection (dated by TCRdb to the early 2020s). Turning to the overall study: Because TCR sequencing was done on bulk RNA from unsorted whole blood, the alpha and beta chains could not be paired. Beyond this particular receptor, the publication reports: VDJdb matching was skewed toward anti-spike CD8 responses, so virus-specific expansions were likely underestimated and private and CD4 specificities were missed.

A case-control design nested within a healthcare worker cohort in London, UK, was used, with weekly nasopharyngeal swab PCR tests and blood sampling performed. Between 23 and 31 March 2020, the week of the UK lockdown, healthcare workers were enrolled and then followed up weekly for as long as 16 weeks. The library came from 5' RACE. Sequenced using a NextSeq 500. Unique molecular identifiers were attached to individual cDNA molecules in the TCR library protocol so that sequencing error and PCR bias could be corrected. TCR alpha and beta chains were both sequenced, and the abundances of alpha and beta sequences in each sample were closely correlated with each other. The study's own analysis went as follows. V gene, J gene and CDR3 annotation of TCR sequences was performed with Decombinator V4. Expanded TCRs were defined as changing significantly between any two time points under a Poisson model with p below 0.0001. TCR abundances were normalised to the total number of TCRs sequenced per sample and were expressed as counts per million. TRAV1-2 paired with TRAJ12, TRAJ20 or TRAJ33 defined MAIT TCRs, while TRAV10 paired with TRAJ18 defined iNKT TCRs. VDJdb, accessed on 1 November 2021, was searched for TCRs annotated for CMV, EBV and SARS-CoV-2, and TCRs annotated for more than one antigen were excluded. TCRdb reprocessing: public reads trimmed at Q25 with fastp, clones called with MiXCR, in-frame beta chains kept. A single entry per CDR3 protein holds the most common genes and DNA from its merged rows. The V and J calls, along with clone size, are taken from TCRdb and not from the paper's own processing. The sample table records around 26,000 distinct CDR3 sequences; roughly 5.3% of these occur just once. Of the sample, 3% to 5% falls within the top ten clones.

Reading the germline V gene gives CDR1 LGHNA and CDR2 YSLEER. Trimming costs V 1 base and J 4 bases, and their ends lie 19 bases apart. The CDR3 contains 17 residues when both ends are counted. The entry retains the CDR3 DNA only, 51 bases that are in frame from base 1. A note on this clonotype: No cognate antigen has been identified for it. No conserved phenylalanine or tryptophan is present at the end of the CDR3, so a read error is the likely explanation.

The clonotype comes from an adult who was a healthcare worker with PCR-confirmed SARS-CoV-2 infection or an uninfected control (not recorded which). The V and J genes are TRBV4-3 and TRBJ1-1; TRBD1 is a weak D gene call, 5 bases matching. Sequencing used whole blood. At the DNA level, the sequence is TGCGCCAGCAGCCAAGCAAGCCTGTCCTGGGGGGGCACTGAAGCTTTCTTG. Translated, this is CASSQASLSWGGTEAFL.